The next 15 T cell receptor beta chains were all read from a single sample in a study of cytomegalovirus exposure and HLA in healthy donors. PCR involved 60 Vbeta and 13 Jbeta primers. Sequenced by immunoSEQ multiplex PCR; TCRdb stores in-frame clones only, minus some. The table has about 150,000 clones, over 60% seen once; the top ten hold roughly 0.7%. The sample taken for sequencing was PBMCs. Every receptor here comes from a male donor in good health and CMV-seronegative.

The chain links TRBV6-5 to TRBJ2-2, with a tentative D call TRBD2 (5 bases). Looked up from germline, CDR1 is MNHEY and CDR2 is SVGAGI. The CDR3 extends over 15 amino acids. Trimming stripped 3 bases from V and 3 bases from J, with 11 bases between. The DNA for the CDR3 is TGTGCCAGCAGTTATCGGGGAGTCGACACCGGGGAGCTGTTTTTT. This translates into CASSYRGVDTGELFF.

The gene calls are TRBV5-5 and TRBJ1-2, with D perhaps matching TRBD1 (6 bases). CDR3 size: 15 residues. Trimming pared 2 bases from V and 2 bases from J, leaving 13 bases between. Germline CDR1 reads SGHKS; CDR2 reads YYEKEE (reference sequence). The CDR3 region is CASSLLGQPNYGYTF. The CDR3 DNA sequence: TGTGCCAGCAGCTTACTTGGACAGCCCAACTATGGCTACACCTTC.

This clone was seen a few times. V is TRBV11-2 and J is TRBJ1-3, with D possibly being TRBD1 (5 bases). The CDR3 is 17 amino acids. Looked up from germline, CDR1 is SGHAT and CDR2 is FQNNGV. The V end lost 0 bases, the J end lost 8 bases, and 20 bases lay between the germline ends. For the CDR3, the DNA is TGTGCCAGCAGCTTAGAGACTAGTGAGAGGGACCGGGACACCATATATTTT. Amino acid sequence: CASSLETSERDRDTIYF.

This clone occurred a few times. This rearrangement joins TRBV9 to TRBJ2-1; a possible D gene is TRBD2 (6 bases). This CDR3 contains 16 residues. Trimming stripped 4 bases from V and 0 bases from J, with 14 bases between. Germline lookup yields CDR1 SGDLS and CDR2 YYNGEE. This CDR3 reads CASSTTGLPSYNEQFF. In nucleotides, the CDR3 is TGTGCCAGCAGCACAACGGGACTTCCCTCCTACAATGAGCAGTTCTTC.

This sequence joins TRBV29-1 and TRBJ2-1; D is unresolved. V was cut by 3 bases and J by 0 bases, with 9 bases left in between. The CDR3 is 14 amino acids. The V gene's germline CDR1 is SQVTM and CDR2 ANQGSEA. The DNA of the CDR3 is TGCAGCGTTGACAGACAAAGCTCCTACAATGAGCAGTTCTTC. Translated: CSVDRQSSYNEQFF.

This chain joins TRBV9 and TRBJ2-3; 9 positions agree with TRBD2. CDR3 length equals 16 residues. J lost 4 bases, V lost 1 base, and 7 bases had no gene match. Germline assignment: CDR1 SGDLS and CDR2 YYNGEE. CDR3 in amino acids: CASSVSLAGLSDTQYF. As DNA, the CDR3 is TGTGCCAGCAGCGTAAGCCTAGCGGGGCTCTCAGATACGCAGTATTTT.

Points on this clone: One junction end disagrees with the germline gene, perhaps due to a read error. CDR3 amino acids: CATSESTGGSGNTIYF. The CDR3 bases are TGTGCCACCAGTGAGTCGACAGGGGGCTCTGGAAACACCATATATTTT. The chain has TRBV10-3 and TRBJ1-3, with 9 bases matching TRBD1. This CDR3 has 16 amino acids. CDR1 and CDR2 from the germline V gene are ENHRY and SYGVKD.

The genes are TRBV28 and TRBJ2-7; 8 bases match TRBD1. There are 17 residues in the CDR3. Germline V gene lookup returns CDR1 MDHEN and CDR2 SYDVKM. V shed 6 bases, J shed 1 base, and the junction held 14 bases outside the gene matches. CDR3 sequence (DNA): TGTGCCAGCAGCCAATCCCCCGGGACAGGAAATTCCTACGAGCAGTACTTC. Amino acids: CASSQSPGTGNSYEQYF.

V and J are TRBV14 and TRBJ2-7; TRBD2 matches 7 bases. Germline CDR1 is SGHDN and CDR2 is FVKESK. V was clipped by 0 bases and J by 5 bases; unmatched bases: 7. This CDR3 is 15 amino acids long. The CDR3 loop is CASSQEGGRNDEQYF. The CDR3 DNA sequence: TGTGCCAGCAGCCAAGAGGGGGGGAGAAATGACGAGCAGTACTTC.

This clone turned up a few times. The chain combines TRBV29-1 with TRBJ2-3, with D perhaps matching TRBD1 (5 bases). Germline V CDR1 and CDR2: SQVTM, ANQGSEA. This CDR3 has 12 amino acids. The V end lost 6 bases, the J end lost 1 base, and 8 bases lay between the germline ends. CDR3 region: CSVMTGTDTQYF. The DNA of the CDR3 is TGCAGCGTCATGACAGGCACAGATACGCAGTATTTT.

The chain is built from TRBV6-1 and TRBJ2-3, with D possibly being TRBD2 (5 bases). With 10 bases removed from V and 7 bases from J, the gap between germline ends came to 15 bases. The CDR3 contains 12 residues. Germline CDR1 reads MNHNS; CDR2 reads SASEGT. The CDR3 DNA follows: TGTGCCACCCTCCAGAGGGCGAATACGCAGTATTTT. Protein sequence: CATLQRANTQYF.

The chain is built from TRBV4-3 and TRBJ1-2; 7 positions agree with TRBD1. In germline, CDR1 is LGHNA, CDR2 YSLEER. Germline trimming cut 4 bases from V and 1 base from J; bases unmatched to any gene: 6. The length of the CDR3 is 15 residues. For the CDR3, the DNA is TGCGCCAGCAGCCCGTCAACAGGGGTTAACTATGGCTACACCTTC. This gives the protein CASSPSTGVNYGYTF.

The chain links TRBV30 to TRBJ2-5; 8 bases fit TRBD1. Germline V CDR1 and CDR2: GTSNPN, SVGIG (reference sequence). This CDR3 spans 12 amino acids. The J segment lost 5 bases and the V segment lost 7 bases, leaving 6 bases of the junction unmatched. Here the CDR3 reads CASQGAWETQYF. The CDR3 nucleotides are TGTGCCTCGCAGGGGGCGTGGGAGACCCAGTACTTC. The full variable domain, rest sourced from reference TRBV30 and TRBJ2-5, is SQTIHQWPATLVQPVGSPLSLECTVEGTSNPNLYWYRQAAGRGLQLLFYSVGIGQISSEVPQNLSASRPQDRQFILSSKKLLLSDSGFYLCASQGAWETQYFGPGTRLLVL.

For this clone: One junction end does not reproduce the germline sequence, and a read error may be involved. V is TRBV7-9 and J is TRBJ2-7; no clear D. Germline loops: CDR1 SEHNR, CDR2 FQNEAQ (reference sequence). This CDR3 is built from 13 residues. The CDR3 loop is CSSSSYRPYEQYF. The DNA for the CDR3 is TGTTCCAGCAGCTCGTATCGTCCCTACGAGCAGTACTTC.

The V and J genes are TRBV6-1 and TRBJ1-1, with unresolved D. The CDR3 length is 13 residues. Germline CDR1 is MNHNS and CDR2 is SASEGT. The V end lost 6 bases, the J end lost 4 bases, and 12 bases lay between the germline ends. The CDR3 coding sequence is TGTGCCAGCAGCCAGATTCGTGGCACTGAAGCTTTCTTT. Its translation is CASSQIRGTEAFF.